This is a list of T cell receptor beta chains from one sample in a study of identical twins. TCRdb fed the 5' RACE reads into MiXCR, producing one record per CDR3 protein. Of 1.5 million to 2 million distinct CDR3 sequences in the sample, around a third are singletons; the top ten hold around 0.3%. The sample comprised cord blood. The receptors were gathered from a newborn girl in good health. Each CDR3 is given with its conserved first and last residue. The order of the fields is V gene, clone size, D gene, J gene, CDR3 protein, CDR3 DNA. D genes are given only for firm matches. Size is stated for part of the rows, as once, few or many counts, or as a class when the clone is expanded.

V: TRBV11-2; size: -; D: -; J: TRBJ2-3; CDR3: CASSLQGERTDTQYF; DNA: TGTGCCAGCAGCTTACAGGGAGAACGCACAGATACGCAGTATTTT
V: TRBV6-5; size: -; D: -; J: TRBJ1-4; CDR3: CASSYSSGRSNEKLFF; DNA: TGTGCCAGCAGTTACTCTTCGGGTCGGTCTAATGAAAAACTGTTTTTT
V: TRBV27; size: -; D: -; J: TRBJ1-1; CDR3: CASSLYGMNTEAFF; DNA: TGTGCCAGCAGTTTGTACGGCATGAACACTGAAGCTTTCTTT
V: TRBV15; size: -; D: -; J: TRBJ1-2; CDR3: CATSREVGDRENYGYTF; DNA: TGTGCCACCAGCAGAGAAGTAGGGGACCGGGAGAACTATGGCTACACCTTC
V: TRBV20-1; size: few; D: TRBD2; J: TRBJ2-1; CDR3: CSAREAGGPYNEQFF; DNA: TGCAGTGCTAGGGAAGCGGGAGGGCCCTACAATGAGCAGTTCTTC
V: TRBV20-1; size: many; D: -; J: TRBJ2-5; CDR3: CSARRGETQYF; DNA: TGCAGTGCTCGAAGAGGAGAGACCCAGTACTTC
V: TRBV7-2; size: once; D: -; J: TRBJ1-3; CDR3: CASSSRATSAGGNTIYF; DNA: TGTGCCAGCAGTAGCCGGGCAACATCAGCAGGTGGAAACACCATATATTTT
V: TRBV6-1; size: -; D: TRBD1; J: TRBJ2-2; CDR3: CASGTDRPYTGELFF; DNA: TGTGCCAGCGGGACGGACAGGCCATACACCGGGGAGCTGTTTTTT
V: TRBV29-1; size: many; D: -; J: TRBJ2-7; CDR3: CSVVLADSSYEQYF; DNA: TGCAGCGTTGTCTTGGCGGATAGCTCCTACGAGCAGTACTTC
V: TRBV9; size: many; D: -; J: TRBJ2-7; CDR3: CASSVTHEQYF; DNA: TGTGCCAGCAGCGTAACCCACGAGCAGTACTTC
V: TRBV7-9; size: -; D: TRBD2; J: TRBJ2-1; CDR3: CASSLVLAGVDEQFF; DNA: TGTGCCAGCAGCTTAGTCCTAGCGGGAGTAGATGAGCAGTTCTTC
V: TRBV19; size: -; D: -; J: TRBJ2-7; CDR3: CASSIGTPYEQYF; DNA: TGTGCCAGTAGTATTGGGACACCCTACGAGCAGTACTTC
V: TRBV24-1; size: -; D: -; J: TRBJ1-5; CDR3: CATSDFLIRDPRHGNQPQHF; DNA: TGTGCCACCAGTGATTTCCTCATCCGGGACCCTAGGCACGGCAATCAGCCCCAGCATTTT